The present T cell receptor (beta chain) was sequenced within a study of shared clonotypes between healthy human individuals (dated by TCRdb to 2020 to 2022). In terms of the full investigation: The cohort included three men and two women between 18 and 49 years of age. For each donor, three plates each were used for CD4 naive and CD4 memory, two plates were used for CD8 naive, and one plate was used for CD8 memory. To estimate repertoire size and how much clonotype sharing occurs between individuals, the study deeply sequenced the blood TCR repertoires of about five healthy adults. Different laboratories and diverse techniques were used to prepare libraries and sequence TCR repertoires, to increase sequencing depth and limit assay-specific biases. Per donor, leukapheresis produced somewhere between about 0.9 and 10 billion PBMCs.

Worth noting for this clone: The antigen it binds to is not known. It has no much larger one-base neighbor in the sample; base qualities were not kept.

V lost 5 bases and J lost 7 bases, and the count of bases not matched to a germline gene is 7. Measured from the cysteine to the phenylalanine, the CDR3 is 14 residues long. Kept here is only the CDR3 DNA, which spans 42 bases and is read in frame from base 1. CDR1 and CDR2 are read off the germline V gene as SNHLY and FYNNEI. Donors were healthy HIV-negative adults with no recently reported acute infections or vaccinations. All donors were Caucasian adults living in Nashville, Tennessee, USA. Magnetic negative selection was used to enrich CD4+ T cells, after which naive cells were positively selected on CD45RA and the negative fraction became the memory subset. Blood was collected by leukapheresis, and PBMCs were isolated by Ficoll-Histopaque density gradient centrifugation and then cryopreserved in liquid nitrogen vapor phase. Analytical flow cytometry was used to check the purity and quantity of every magnetically sorted T cell population. Each sorted fraction had its genomic DNA isolated and then quantified by UV absorbance on a Nanodrop 2000c.

TCR CDR3 regions were amplified from genomic DNA by multiplex PCR using the deep immunoSEQ assay. Extracted genomic DNA from each cell subset was spread evenly across all wells of several immunoSEQ 96-well plates, with each plate serving as a replicate. Each replicate PCR for sorted subsets received roughly 0.2 ug genomic DNA, equal to roughly 29,000 T cell genomes. Purified libraries were measured with a Qubit 3.0 fluorometer, size-checked on a Bioanalyzer 2100, and measured again with the KAPA Library Quantification kit. Every immunoSEQ 96-well plate was sequenced on a dedicated single-read 150-cycle Illumina NextSeq 550 flow cell. From the authors' description of their analysis: The immunoSEQ output contained only junctional sequences without quality scores, so filtering could not match that applied to full-length reads. Sequences were annotated with PyIR, a Python wrapper for IgBLAST v1.9, using IMGT germline references to assign V/J genes and CDR3. Reads were removed for weak V/J assignments (E-value above 1e-6), missing CDR3, stop codons, out-of-frame junctions, or ambiguous translated residues. V3J clonotypes were defined by identical inferred V gene, J gene, and CDR3 amino acid sequence. The percentage overlap between two repertoires was calculated by dividing the number of shared unique clonotypes by the size of the smaller repertoire. Three approaches were used to assess repertoire richness: RTK rarefaction, the Chao1 estimator, and Recon v2.1 estimates of unobserved clonotypes. Generation probabilities were computed with OLGA for all TCRbeta clonotypes obtained by the gDNA method from a few donors. Imported from immuneACCESS, the table was reduced by TCRdb to in-frame sequences with V and J called. These copies leave out some clones; in studies compared against another copy, an unresolved V gene accounts for under half, and the cause of the remainder is not known. From that table come the V and J calls and clone size; the DNA was used to work out D and trimming. The sample yields about 1.4 million clones; roughly 96% were counted once. Roughly 1.2% of the sample is taken by the ten largest.

Overall study results and their limits: Sampling was restricted to blood, and TCR repertoires in tissues likely differ from the TCR repertoires found in blood. Sharing across several donors was observed for approximately 5% of naive CD4, under 4% of naive CD8, about 2.3% of memory CD4, and less than 0.45% of memory CD8 clonotypes. Compared with non-shared clonotypes, clonotypes shared by all four sorted-subset donors had higher generation probabilities. Rarefaction of sorted-subset datasets indicated incomplete sequencing despite the large sequencing depth. Based on pairwise subsampling, the degree of clonotype sharing among donors was expected to be affected by sequencing depth. The small number of donors limited the genetic and exposure-history diversity represented. Estimated clonotype richness was generally larger for naive than for memory subsets.

This TCR was recovered from a man aged 25 to 45 in good health. The sequence joins TRBV2 to TRBJ1-1; 10 nucleotides in the junction match TRBD1. Specimen: naive CD4+ T cells sorted from blood. This sample's cell subset or site label indicates: CD45RA+ positively selected. The CDR3 amino acid sequence is: CASSKTGGVGEAFF. The DNA is TGTGCCAGCAGTAAGACAGGGGGCGTGGGTGAAGCTTTCTTT.